The sequence of this T cell receptor beta chain was determined in a study of CD8+CD57+ T cells in acquired aplastic anemia. Across the study: The sorted CD4+ and CD8+ cells yielded an average approximately 3 ug of DNA. Study-level results: There were some 27 CD8+ CDR3 sequences that occurred in both patients and controls.

The template for TCR beta VDJ and CDR3 sequence profiling was genomic DNA. TCRdb analysed the reads with MiXCR anew, one entry per CDR3 protein. The sample includes around 180,000 distinct CDR3 sequences, 48% of them seen just once. Flow cytometry had shown expanded CD8+CD57+ cells in the patients chosen for sequencing. No therapy was given to patients before blood sampling. This clonotype was recorded many times. The antigen remains unidentified. The V gene end was trimmed by 8 bases and the J gene end by 6 bases; junction bases not matched to a gene: 8. The CDR3 totals 13 residues. Looked up from germline, CDR1 is MNHNS and CDR2 is SASEGT.

The rearrangement links TRBV6-1 to TRBJ1-2; 8 positions match TRBD1. The clonotype comes from a human donor with aplastic anemia. The sequenced material came from sorted CD4+, CD8+, or CD8+CD57+ T cells (not recorded which) from PBMCs. CDR3 residues: CASWTGPHNGYTF. DNA for the CDR3: TGTGCCAGCTGGACAGGGCCCCACAATGGCTACACCTTC.